This T cell receptor beta chain was found in a study of shared clonotypes between healthy human individuals. The CDR3 contains 15 residues. The V and J ends lost 0 bases and 6 bases, in that order; junction bases with no gene match: 0. Germline CDR1 MNHEY, CDR2 SVGAGI. Cells designated naive CD8 were CD45RO-negative and were positively selected for CCR7, with terminally differentiated effector memory CD45RA+ cells excluded. As for this clone: The identical CDR3 is also encoded by other nucleotide sequences in the sample.

The data were produced by immunoSEQ multiplex PCR, yet TCRdb's version contains in-frame clones alone and is incomplete. The data contain roughly 2,000,000 clones, over 85% of them singletons. This TCR came from a man between 18 and 29 years old in good health. Sequenced input: naive CD8+ T cells sorted from blood. The chain is built from TRBV6-5 and TRBJ2-2, with 11 nucleotides matching TRBD2. The CDR3 region is CASSYSLAGAGELFF. In nucleotides, the CDR3 is TGTGCCAGCAGTTACTCACTAGCGGGAGCCGGGGAGCTGTTTTTT.